This entry lists 6 T cell receptor beta chains sequenced from one sample in a study of blood T cells in healthy people across ages. With a J-beta primer mix and a sample-barcoded 5' primer, a second PCR ran about 6 to 11 cycles. TCRdb called the 5' RACE reads again in MiXCR, with one record for every CDR3 protein. The sample carries more than 1,400,000 distinct CDR3 sequences, 42% recorded once. The sequencing sample was made of blood. These receptors were taken from a woman younger than 35 in good health.

This clonotype occurred a few times. The gene calls are TRBV28 and TRBJ2-3, with 7 bases aligning to TRBD1. CDR1 MDHEN and CDR2 SYDVKM come from the germline V gene. V shed 7 bases and J 6 bases; nucleotides not matched to a gene: 10. The CDR3 is 14 amino acids. CDR3 sequence reads: CASNPDRLGDTQYF. For the CDR3, the DNA is TGTGCCAGCAACCCGGACAGGTTGGGGGATACGCAGTATTTT.

This sequence joins TRBV29-1 and TRBJ1-4; unclear D gene. The V and J ends lost 0 bases and 0 bases respectively, with 8 bases between them. This CDR3 is built from 15 residues. CDR1 is SQVTM, CDR2 ANQGSEA, per germline. This chain's CDR3 is CSVEDGGATNEKLFF. CDR3 in DNA: TGCAGCGTTGAAGACGGCGGAGCAACTAATGAAAAACTGTTTTTT.

V usage is TRBV20-1 and J usage is TRBJ2-3; 10 bases are shared with TRBD2. V was pared by 6 bases and J by 6 bases, with 6 bases of the junction left unmatched. The CDR3 sequence is 13 residues long. The germline V gene encodes CDR1 DFQATT and CDR2 SNEGSKA (reference sequence). CDR3 protein: CSAEAGGLDTQYF. CDR3 sequence (DNA): TGCAGTGCGGAAGCGGGGGGGCTGGATACGCAGTATTTT.

In its sample, this clonotype was seen a few times. CDR3 nucleotide sequence: TGTGCCAGCAAGGCGGGAACCTACGAGCAGTACTTC. This sequence encodes CASKAGTYEQYF. The chain has TRBV2 and TRBJ2-7, with a possible D match to TRBD2 (6 bases). The V and J ends lost 7 bases and 2 bases respectively, with 9 bases between them. Germline loops: CDR1 SNHLY, CDR2 FYNNEI. CDR3 size: 12 residues.

Ten or more counts support this clonotype. V gene TRBV4-2 combines with J gene TRBJ2-5, with 11 bases identical to TRBD2. V shed 0 bases and J 11 bases; nucleotides not matched to a gene: 2. The CDR3 totals 13 residues. CDR1 and CDR2 from the germline V gene are LGHNA and YNFKEQ. The CDR3 DNA sequence: TGTGCCAGCAGCCAAGAGACTAGCGGGGAGCAGTACTTC. This encodes CASSQETSGEQYF.

This clonotype was seen only a few times. A much larger clone lies a single base off, so this may be a read error. The chain employs TRBV7-3 and TRBJ2-1; D is ambiguous. The J call may be mistaken, given a closer DNA end match to TRBJ2-7. This CDR3 contains 15 residues. The V gene's germline CDR1 is SGHTA and CDR2 FQGTGA. The CDR3 spells CASSFPTNSYNEQYF. The CDR3 nucleotides are TGTGCCAGCAGCTTCCCAACTAATTCCTACAATGAGCAGTACTTC.